Each of the 13 T cell receptor beta chains below was sequenced from the same sample in a study of Graves' ophthalmopathy and Graves' hyperthyroidism. TCR beta CDR3 amplification used RNA transcripts. Investigators did first-round RT-PCR with HTBI primers, then second-round multiplex PCR. TCRdb re-called the multiplex PCR reads with MiXCR, one entry per CDR3 protein. The sample shows a few hundred thousand distinct CDR3 sequences, roughly 15% of them seen only once. The sample consisted of peripheral blood. These receptors originate from an adult woman with stable Graves' hyperthyroidism.

This clonotype has just a few counts. This rearrangement joins TRBV19 to TRBJ2-7, with 11 bases lining up with TRBD1. Germline trimming cut 6 bases from V and 3 bases from J; bases unmatched to any gene: 7. CDR1 and CDR2 from the germline V gene are LNHDA and SQIVND (reference sequence). There are 15 residues in the CDR3. This chain's CDR3 is CASSSSGTGGYEQYF. CDR3 nucleotides: TGTGCCAGTAGCTCATCCGGGACAGGGGGCTACGAGCAGTACTTC.

This clonotype was seen many times. The chain employs TRBV20-1 and TRBJ1-6; D perhaps matches TRBD1 (6 bases). V gave up 6 bases and J gave up 5 bases, with 11 bases separating them. Germline V lookup: CDR1 DFQATT, CDR2 SNEGSKA (reference sequence). The length of the CDR3 is 13 residues. CDR3 sequence: CSASGQNNSPLHF. The DNA of the CDR3 is TGCAGTGCCTCAGGACAGAATAATTCACCCCTCCACTTT.

This clonotype was observed at least ten times. V is TRBV7-2 and J is TRBJ2-5, with 11 bases lining up with TRBD2. Germline V gene sequence: CDR1 SGHTA, CDR2 FQGNSA. This CDR3 region has 17 residues. Trimming took 1 base from V and 2 from J; bases not matched to a gene: 6. The CDR3: CASSLGTSGSGQETQYF. The CDR3 DNA sequence: TGTGCCAGCAGCTTAGGCACTAGCGGGAGTGGGCAAGAGACCCAGTACTTC. The entire variable domain, with the rest obtained from reference TRBV7-2 and TRBJ2-5, is as follows: GAGVSQSPSNKVTEKGKDVELRCDPISGHTALYWYRQSLGQGLEFLIYFQGNSAPDKSGLPSDRFSAERTGGSVSTLTIQRTQQEDSAVYLCASSLGTSGSGQETQYFGPGTRLLVL.

This clonotype was seen at least ten times. V is TRBV3-1 and J is TRBJ2-5, with D unclear. Trimming took off 8 bases at V and 8 bases at J, with 18 bases between the two ends. Germline lookup yields CDR1 LGHDT and CDR2 YNNKEL (reference sequence). The length of the CDR3 is 13 residues. The CDR3 nucleotides read TGTGCCAGCTCCAGAGGTCCTCCAGGAACCCAGTACTTC. Translation: CASSRGPPGTQYF.

The sample holds many counts of this clonotype. The gene calls are TRBV6-5 and TRBJ1-5; tentatively, D is TRBD1 (5 bases). The germline gives CDR1 MNHEY, CDR2 SVGAGI. This CDR3 spans 16 amino acids. V gave up 2 bases and J gave up 5 bases, with 16 bases separating them. The CDR3 bases are TGTGCCAGCAGTTACCCAGACAGAGGATACTATCAGCCCCAGCATTTT. Its protein product is CASSYPDRGYYQPQHF.

This clonotype was found many times. The chain is built from TRBV2 and TRBJ1-5, with a possible D match to TRBD1 (5 bases). Germline-derived CDR1 and CDR2 are SNHLY and FYNNEI. V was cut by 5 bases and J by 7 bases, with 15 bases left in between. There are 14 residues in the CDR3. The CDR3 reads CASSFRDQGQPQHF. CDR3 DNA sequence: TGTGCCAGCAGTTTCAGGGACCAAGGCCAGCCCCAGCATTTT.

The chain joins TRBV11-2 to TRBJ2-7, with no clear D. This CDR3 region has 14 residues. The germline CDR1 and CDR2 sequences are SGHAT and FQNNGV. V lost 5 bases, J lost 2 bases, and 13 bases lay in between. In DNA, the CDR3 is TGTGCCAGCAGCCCGCATGGGCCAACCTACGAGCAGTACGTC. Its translation: CASSPHGPTYEQYV.

This clonotype appeared a few times. The chain is built from TRBV19 and TRBJ1-5, with D possibly matching TRBD1 (5 bases). CDR3 length: 16 amino acids. Looked up from germline, CDR1 is LNHDA and CDR2 is SQIVND (reference sequence). Trimming left V 3 bases short and J 3 bases short, with 15 bases between. CDR3 residues: CASSIRGAAVNQPQHF. The DNA of the CDR3 is TGTGCCAGTAGTATCCGAGGGGCCGCGGTCAATCAGCCCCAGCATTTT.

This clonotype was seen many times. This chain connects TRBV27 to TRBJ2-7; D is unresolved. V was pared by 2 bases and J by 5 bases, with 16 bases between. The CDR3 consists of 15 residues. Germline lookup yields CDR1 MNHEY and CDR2 SMNVEV (reference sequence). The CDR3 loop reads CASSLLPYSENEQYF. The CDR3 DNA follows: TGTGCCAGCAGTTTACTACCCTATTCGGAAAACGAGCAGTACTTC.

This clonotype was detected many times. The V gene is TRBV12-3 or TRBV12-4, the J gene TRBJ2-7; TRBD2 aligns across 8 bases. The CDR3 spans 13 residues. J was trimmed by 4 bases and V by 4 bases; bases with no gene match: 3. CDR3: CASSSRGEYEQYF. CDR3 sequence (DNA): TGTGCCAGCAGTTCGCGGGGGGAGTACGAGCAGTACTTC.

In its sample, this clonotype was seen many times. V and J are TRBV6-1 and TRBJ2-7, with 9 positions matching TRBD2. Germline V gene data show CDR1 as MNHNS and CDR2 as SASEGT. The length of the CDR3 is 15 residues. V shed 6 bases and J 3 bases; nucleotides not matched to a gene: 9. The CDR3 protein is CASRWETSGYYEQYF. The DNA of the CDR3 is TGTGCCAGCAGATGGGAAACTAGCGGGTACTACGAGCAGTACTTC.

This clonotype was observed a few times. The chain has TRBV5-1 and TRBJ2-5; D gene unclear. This CDR3 comprises 16 residues. V shed 3 bases and J shed 3 bases, with 18 bases lying between them. Germline V gives CDR1 SGHRS, CDR2 YFSETQ. CDR3 nucleotides: TGCGCCAGCAGCTATTTCTCTGGCGTTATCGAAGAGACCCAGTACTTC. As protein: CASSYFSGVIEETQYF.

This clonotype was recorded at least ten times. J is TRBJ2-7 and V is TRBV10-2; 8 nucleotides line up with TRBD1. The CDR3 runs 14 residues. V shed 8 bases, J shed 0 bases, and the junction held 6 bases outside the gene matches. Germline CDR1 and CDR2: WSHSY and SAAADI. CDR3 residues: CASRGQGYSYEQYF. CDR3 DNA sequence: TGCGCCAGCCGAGGACAGGGCTACTCCTACGAGCAGTACTTC.